The entry below describes one TCR beta chain. The sample originates from a study of blood T cell repertoires in COVID-19. CDR1 and CDR2 from the germline V gene are MNHEY and SMNVEV (reference sequence). The V segment lost 6 bases and the J segment 2 bases; nucleotides outside the gene matches: 4. There are 15 residues in the CDR3. In the study's own analysis: Reference gene primer amplification yielded estimated nucleated cell counts. Sequencing used immunoSEQ multiplex PCR; TCRdb keeps in-frame clones, though not all of them. V, J and clone size derive from that table, while D and trimming were established from the DNA sequence. The data show about 98,000 clones, about 80% seen once.

This TCR was recovered from an elderly man with acute or convalescent COVID-19. The specimen was peripheral blood. V usage is TRBV27 and J usage is TRBJ2-7, with 13 bases identical to TRBD2. CDR3 nucleotide sequence: TGTGCCAGCAGGCCTACTAGCGGGGGGGCCTACGAGCAGTACTTC. Protein product: CASRPTSGGAYEQYF.